This passage covers 14 T cell receptor beta chains from one sample sequenced in a study of blood T cells in healthy people across ages. A sample-barcoded 5' primer and a J-beta primer mix were used in a second PCR of roughly 6 to 11 cycles. TCRdb independently ran MiXCR on the 5' RACE reads; one entry per CDR3 protein. The sample has approximately 800,000 distinct CDR3 sequences, 20% to 25% seen once. The sample was also linked to a second study, of T cells of mothers and their children.

The specimen sequenced was blood. These receptors came from a boy younger than 18 in good health.

V gene TRBV9 combines with J gene TRBJ2-7; unclear D gene. The germline V and J ends were trimmed by 0 bases and 7 bases, with 20 bases remaining between them. The CDR3 is 16 residues long. Germline V gene lookup returns CDR1 SGDLS and CDR2 YYNGEE. The CDR3 DNA sequence: TGTGCCAGCAGCGTAGATGCAGCCTCCTACGAAGGAGAGCAGTACTTC. Amino acid sequence: CASSVDAASYEGEQYF.

The chain recombines TRBV7-6 with TRBJ2-5; D ambiguous. Trimming cost V 1 base and J 1 base, with 10 bases left between them. Germline CDR1 reads SGHVS; CDR2 reads FNYEAQ. The CDR3 loop spans 15 amino acids. CDR3 amino acids: CASSLDSDIQETQYF. CDR3 DNA sequence: TGTGCCAGCAGCTTAGACTCGGATATCCAAGAGACCCAGTACTTC.

CDR3 in DNA: TGTGCCAGCAGTTTTCAGCGAACGGGACAGGGGGCGAAAACTAATGAAAAACTGTTTTTT. Its protein product is CASSFQRTGQGAKTNEKLFF. This chain links TRBV28 with TRBJ1-4; 12 bases align to TRBD1. The trim removed 3 bases at V and 1 base at J, leaving 12 bases unmatched. CDR3 length equals 20 residues. From germline, CDR1 is MDHEN and CDR2 SYDVKM. The variable domain in full, completed from reference TRBV28 and TRBJ1-4, reads DVKVTQSSRYLVKRTGEKVFLECVQDMDHENMFWYRQDPGLGLRLIYFSYDVKMKEKGDIPEGYSVSREKKERFSLILESASTNQTSMYLCASSFQRTGQGAKTNEKLFFGSGTQLSVL.

This clonotype was counted a few times. This chain joins TRBV9 and TRBJ2-5; 9 nucleotides align to TRBD2. The V gene's germline CDR1 is SGDLS and CDR2 YYNGEE. The CDR3 runs 14 residues. V shed 2 bases and J 3 bases; nucleotides not matched to a gene: 2. The chain's CDR3 is CASSVIAGEETQYF. CDR3 nucleotides: TGTGCCAGCAGCGTGATAGCGGGGGAAGAGACCCAGTACTTC. The whole variable domain, filled in from reference TRBV9 and TRBJ2-5, reads DSGVTQTPKHLITATGQRVTLRCSPRSGDLSVYWYQQSLDQGLQFLIQYYNGEERAKGNILERFSAQQFPDLHSELNLSSLELGDSALYFCASSVIAGEETQYFGPGTRLLVL.

This clonotype was picked up a small number of times. This chain connects TRBV12-3 or TRBV12-4 to TRBJ2-1; D gene uncertain. The CDR3 is 12 amino acids. Trimming took off 5 bases at V and 9 bases at J, with 11 bases between the two ends. This CDR3 reads CASSVSGTEQFF. The CDR3 DNA is TGTGCCAGCAGTGTCTCGGGTACTGAGCAGTTCTTC.

This clonotype was detected a few times. The chain joins TRBV5-1 to TRBJ2-2, with 8 bases lining up with TRBD2. CDR3 length: 15 amino acids. The J segment lost 3 bases and the V segment lost 3 bases, leaving 4 bases of the junction unmatched. The germline V gene encodes CDR1 SGHRS and CDR2 YFSETQ. Here the CDR3 reads CASSSSGRDTGELFF. The CDR3 DNA sequence: TGCGCCAGCAGCTCATCCGGGAGGGACACCGGGGAGCTGTTTTTT.

There are a few counts of this clonotype. The chain links TRBV3-1 to TRBJ2-5, with TRBD2 as a possible D gene (5 bases). The germline V gene has CDR1 LGHDT and CDR2 YNNKEL (reference sequence). This CDR3 has 13 amino acids. Between the trimmed V and J ends, which lost 7 bases and 2 bases, there was a span of 11 bases. CDR3 sequence: CASTPPGQETQYF. Here the CDR3 DNA reads TGTGCCAGCACCCCACCGGGACAAGAGACCCAGTACTTC.

This clonotype was seen a handful of times. This chain joins TRBV6-2 or TRBV6-3 and TRBJ2-4; D perhaps matches TRBD2 (5 bases). This CDR3 spans 12 amino acids. V lost 8 bases, J lost 7 bases, and 12 bases lay in between. Per the germline V gene, CDR1 is MNHEY and CDR2 is SVGEGT. CDR3 sequence (DNA): TGTGCCAGCGCCCACGGGATGAACATTCAGTACTTC. Protein product: CASAHGMNIQYF.

V gene TRBV5-5 combines with J gene TRBJ1-2; D is ambiguous. V was pared by 4 bases and J by 5 bases, with 21 bases between. This CDR3 has 16 amino acids. Germline loops: CDR1 SGHKS, CDR2 YYEKEE (reference sequence). The CDR3 nucleotides read TGTGCCAGCAGCCCACACATAACGACGGGATCTTATGGCTACACCTTC. As protein: CASSPHITTGSYGYTF.

This clonotype turned up a few times. V and J are TRBV28 and TRBJ1-5; maybe TRBD1 (6 bases). Looked up from germline, CDR1 is MDHEN and CDR2 is SYDVKM. V lost 5 bases to trimming and J lost 2 bases, with 13 bases between them. The CDR3 length is 15 residues. CDR3 bases: TGTGCCAGCAGTCTGGGGGACACTCGCAATCAGCCCCAGCATTTT. This encodes CASSLGDTRNQPQHF.

The gene calls are TRBV20-1 and TRBJ2-7; possible D gene TRBD2, 7 bases. This CDR3 contains 16 residues. CDR1 is DFQATT, CDR2 SNEGSKA, per germline (reference sequence). With 8 bases removed from V and 3 bases from J, the gap between germline ends came to 26 bases. DNA for the CDR3: TGCAGTCCCAAGGGGGACTGGGACTATGGCTACTACGAGCAGTACTTC. Its protein is CSPKGDWDYGYYEQYF.

This chain links TRBV28 with TRBJ1-4; TRBD1 matches 7 bases. CDR1 and CDR2 (germline): MDHEN, SYDVKM. With V trimmed by 6 bases and J by 8 bases, 9 bases remained unmatched. This CDR3 is 14 amino acids long. DNA for the CDR3: TGTGCCAGCAGACCTGACAGGGTTGGGGAAAAACTGTTTTTT. This gives the protein CASRPDRVGEKLFF.

This clonotype was recorded many times. The J gene is TRBJ1-4, the V gene TRBV18; D gene unclear. V gave up 0 bases and J gave up 2 bases, with 10 bases separating them. CDR1 is KGHSH and CDR2 is LQKENI in the germline V gene. The CDR3 is 16 residues long. CDR3 in amino acids: CASSPPGKVTNEKLFF. Here the CDR3 DNA reads TGTGCCAGCTCACCACCGGGCAAGGTTACTAATGAAAAACTGTTTTTT. Variable domain in full (rest from reference TRBV18 and TRBJ1-4): NAGVMQNPRHLVRRRGQEARLRCSPMKGHSHVYWYRQLPEEGLKFMVYLQKENIIDESGMPKERFSAEFPKEGPSILRIQQVVRGDSAAYFCASSPPGKVTNEKLFFGSGTQLSVL.

This rearrangement joins TRBV9 to TRBJ1-2; a possible D gene is TRBD1 (6 bases). Trimming stripped 3 bases from V and 4 bases from J, with 19 bases between. Germline CDR1 SGDLS, CDR2 YYNGEE. This CDR3 is built from 16 residues. CDR3 sequence reads: CASSGTREGGGYGYTF. The CDR3 nucleotides read TGTGCCAGCAGCGGGACCCGTGAGGGGGGAGGCTATGGCTACACCTTC.